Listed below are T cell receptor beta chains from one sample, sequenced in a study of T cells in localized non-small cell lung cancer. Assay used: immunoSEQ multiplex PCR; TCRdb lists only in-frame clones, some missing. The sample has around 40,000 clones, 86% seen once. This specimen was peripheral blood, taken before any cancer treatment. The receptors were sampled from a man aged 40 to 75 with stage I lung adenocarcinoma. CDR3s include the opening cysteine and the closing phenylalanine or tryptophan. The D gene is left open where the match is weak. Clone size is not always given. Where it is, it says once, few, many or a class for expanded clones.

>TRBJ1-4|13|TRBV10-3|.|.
CAIRPSTNEKLFF
TGTGCCATCAGACCATCAACTAATGAAAAACTGTTTTTT
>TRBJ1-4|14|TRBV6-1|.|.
CASSLQGSNEKLFF
TGTGCCAGCAGTTTACAGGGTTCAAATGAAAAACTGTTTTTT
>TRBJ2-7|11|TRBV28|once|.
CASRSPSEQYF
TGTGCCAGCAGGAGTCCCAGCGAGCAGTACTTC
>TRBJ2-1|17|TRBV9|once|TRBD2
CASSVGRGLAGYSEQFF
TGTGCCAGCAGCGTAGGCCGGGGACTAGCGGGATACTCTGAGCAGTTCTTC
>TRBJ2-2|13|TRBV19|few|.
CASSITVTGELFF
TGTGCCAGTAGTATAACTGTAACCGGGGAGCTGTTTTTT
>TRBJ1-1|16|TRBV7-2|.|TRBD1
CASSQMGQPLNTEAFF
TGTGCCAGCAGCCAGATGGGACAGCCACTGAACACTGAAGCTTTCTTT
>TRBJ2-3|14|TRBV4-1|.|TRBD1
CASSKRQGPDTQYF
TGCGCCAGCAGCAAACGACAGGGTCCAGATACGCAGTATTTT
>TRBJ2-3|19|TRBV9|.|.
CASSSILDQGPLNTDTQYF
TGTGCCAGCAGTTCCATACTCGACCAGGGACCCCTGAACACAGATACGCAGTATTTT
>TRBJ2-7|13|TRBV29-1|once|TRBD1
CSALDRDGYEQYF
TGCAGCGCCCTGGACAGGGACGGGTACGAGCAGTACTTC
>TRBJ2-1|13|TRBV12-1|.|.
CASPTSGSNEQFF
TGTGCCAGCCCGACTAGCGGGAGCAATGAGCAGTTCTTC
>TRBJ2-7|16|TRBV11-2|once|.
CASSLSASPGAREQYF
TGTGCCAGCAGCTTAAGCGCCTCCCCGGGGGCCCGCGAGCAGTACTTC
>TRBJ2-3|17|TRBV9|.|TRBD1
CASSVGASRGRTDTQYF
TGTGCCAGCAGCGTAGGTGCTAGCAGGGGGAGAACAGATACGCAGTATTTT
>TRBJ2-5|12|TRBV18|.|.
CASSSLQETQYF
TGTGCCAGCTCATCCTTACAAGAGACCCAGTACTTC
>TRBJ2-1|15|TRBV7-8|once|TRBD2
CASRYLAGGIDEQFF
TGTGCCAGCAGGTACCTAGCGGGAGGGATCGATGAGCAGTTCTTC
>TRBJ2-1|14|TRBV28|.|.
CASGVGEIYNEQFF
TGTGCCAGCGGGGTGGGGGAAATATACAATGAGCAGTTCTTC
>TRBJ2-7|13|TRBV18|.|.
CASSPGGSYEQYF
TGTGCCAGCTCACCAGGGGGTTCCTACGAGCAGTACTTC
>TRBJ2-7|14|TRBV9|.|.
CASSPGPGLGEQYF
TGTGCCAGCAGCCCTGGGCCCGGTTTGGGCGAGCAGTACTTC
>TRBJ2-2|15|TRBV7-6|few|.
CASSYLQGQGGELFF
TGTGCCAGCAGCTACCTACAGGGACAAGGCGGGGAGCTGTTTTTT
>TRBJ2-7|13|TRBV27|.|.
CASSILRDTKQYF
TGTGCCAGCAGTATTCTCCGGGACACCAAGCAGTACTTC
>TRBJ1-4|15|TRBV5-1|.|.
CASSLGGAANEKLFF
TGCGCCAGCAGCTTGGGGGGCGCGGCTAATGAAAAACTGTTTTTT
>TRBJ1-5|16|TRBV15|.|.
CATSRDEGAGNQPQHF
TGTGCCACCAGCAGAGATGAAGGGGCCGGCAATCAGCCCCAGCATTTT
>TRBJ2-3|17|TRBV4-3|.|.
CASSQDSVHTTTDTQYF
TGCGCCAGCAGCCAAGATTCTGTGCACACAACAACAGATACGCAGTATTTT
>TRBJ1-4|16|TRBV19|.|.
CASHPTPGTAHEKLFF
TGTGCCAGCCACCCGACCCCAGGGACCGCCCATGAAAAACTGTTTTTT
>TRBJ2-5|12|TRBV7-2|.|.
CASSLGAATQYF
TGTGCCAGCAGCTTAGGTGCAGCGACCCAGTACTTC
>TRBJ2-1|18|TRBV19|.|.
CASSIPGAGGTRGDEQFF
TGTGCCAGTAGTATCCCAGGGGCAGGGGGGACTAGAGGCGATGAGCAGTTCTTC
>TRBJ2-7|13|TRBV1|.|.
CTSTWDYTYEQYF
TGCACCAGTACCTGGGACTACACCTACGAGCAGTACTTC